This T cell receptor beta chain was obtained from a study of OX40 agonist ivuxolimab in advanced cancers. Method: immunoSEQ multiplex PCR; TCRdb's copy keeps in-frame clones and lacks some. The repertoire consists of 20,000 to 25,000 clones, with 70% to 90% occurring once and the leading ten covering roughly a quarter. After removal of 3 bases from V and 6 bases from J, the junction contained 3 bases not matched to a gene. CDR1 and CDR2 from the germline V gene are SNHLY and FYNNEI. This CDR3 contains 13 residues. The J gene is TRBJ2-7, the V gene TRBV2, with 9 bases aligning to TRBD2. The sequence was collected from an adult with an advanced solid tumor such as melanoma, head and neck, liver or kidney cancer. Here the sequenced sample was CD4+ or CD8+ T cells sorted from blood, taken in a trial of the OX40 agonist ivuxolimab. CDR3 protein: CASSELAGREQYF. In nucleotides, the CDR3 is TGTGCCAGCAGTGAGCTAGCGGGACGCGAGCAGTACTTC.